This T cell receptor beta chain came from a study of naive and memory T cell subsets. Both TRBC1 and TRBC2 were covered by a beta constant-region primer of two equimolar oligonucleotides. Ligated cDNA was amplified by four rounds of PCR with nested alpha and beta constant-region primers and SP2. In TCRdb, the UMI-ligation and nested PCR reads were re-called with MiXCR into one record per CDR3 protein. The sample records around 83,000 distinct CDR3 sequences, approximately 10% being singletons. This CDR3 is 15 amino acids long. The V gene's germline CDR1 is SGHRS and CDR2 YFSETQ. The germline V and J ends were trimmed by 4 bases and 6 bases, with 16 bases remaining between them. The study, taken as a whole, reports: In naive cells, over 95% of TCR sequences were seen only once. Naive repertoires, especially CD8, held a few larger clonotypes, possibly memory cells re-expressing CD45RA.

This clonotype was seen ten or more times. Its antigen is undetermined. The TCR sequence derives from a human donor in good health. The J gene is TRBJ2-2, the V gene TRBV5-1; maybe TRBD2 (6 bases). Sample: naive CD4+ T cells from blood. CDR3 coding DNA: TGCGCCAGCAGCAGCCCCGCGGGGAGCGCCGGGGAGCTGTTTTTT. As protein: CASSSPAGSAGELFF.